This entry lists 21 T cell receptor beta chains sequenced from one sample in a study of long-term antiretroviral therapy in people with HIV. At the survey level, the v3.0 immunoSEQ assay was run. TCRdb's copy holds only in-frame clones and misses some; the assay was immunoSEQ multiplex PCR. Of some 15,000 clones listed, about 81% were seen once; the top ten hold around an eighth. The input for sequencing was unsorted PBMCs, taken about 3.1 years after starting antiretroviral therapy. Receptors originate from a woman aged 35 to 49 with HIV.

CDR3 coding DNA: TGTGCCAGCAGACGCCTAGGGGTTAGCAATCAGCCCCAGCATTTT. Translated: CASRRLGVSNQPQHF. The chain uses TRBV6-5 and TRBJ1-5; TRBD1 is a possible D gene (5 bases). CDR1 is MNHEY, CDR2 SVGAGI, per germline. The CDR3 consists of 15 residues. V was clipped by 6 bases and J by 0 bases, with 12 bases between them.

The chain joins TRBV7-8 to TRBJ1-5, with TRBD1 matching over 8 bases. Germline trimming cut 1 base from V and 3 bases from J; bases unmatched to any gene: 14. CDR3 size: 19 residues. The germline CDR1 and CDR2 sequences are SGHVS and FQNEAQ. The CDR3 DNA reads TGTGCCAGCAGCTTAGTCACCGGGACAGGTTCGGTCGACAATCAGCCCCAGCATTTT. Amino acid sequence: CASSLVTGTGSVDNQPQHF.

Turning to this clone: A junction end diverges from the germline sequence, so it may reflect a read error. The V and J genes are TRBV27 and TRBJ2-7; the match to TRBD1 covers 9 bases. Germline values: CDR1 MNHEY, CDR2 SMNVEV (reference sequence). The CDR3 is 13 amino acids. The chain's CDR3 is CASSLSGTGTWDF. CDR3 DNA: TGTGCCAGCAGTTTATCCGGGACAGGGACTTGGGACTTC.

The CDR3 sequence: CAWRGGALGSNQPQHF. The CDR3 DNA sequence: TGTGCCTGGAGGGGGGGGGCGCTTGGAAGCAATCAGCCCCAGCATTTT. The genes are TRBV30 and TRBJ1-5; the D gene is possibly TRBD1 (6 bases). V was shortened by 3 bases and J by 1 base, with 16 bases between the two germline ends. Per the germline V gene, CDR1 is GTSNPN and CDR2 is SVGIG (reference sequence). The CDR3 runs 16 residues.

The V call is TRBV7-9, the J call TRBJ1-6; unclear D gene. The CDR3 has 14 amino acids. Germline lookup yields CDR1 SEHNR and CDR2 FQNEAQ (reference sequence). Trimming removed 6 bases at V and 5 bases at J, with 11 bases between. CDR3 sequence (DNA): TGTGCCAGCAGACTGGACGGTGATAATTCACCCCTCCACTTT. Amino acid sequence: CASRLDGDNSPLHF.

The chain links TRBV5-4 to TRBJ1-3; D gene ambiguous. Germline V CDR1 and CDR2: SGHNT, YYREEE (reference sequence). Between the trimmed V and J ends, which lost 0 bases and 4 bases, there was a span of 5 bases. The CDR3 covers 13 residues. The CDR3 here is CASSLDSGNTIYF. DNA of the CDR3: TGTGCCAGCAGCTTGGACAGCGGAAACACCATATATTTT.

The chain has TRBV19 and TRBJ1-5; D is undetermined. This CDR3 is 15 amino acids long. Germline V gives CDR1 LNHDA, CDR2 SQIVND (reference sequence). Trimming cost V 7 bases and J 1 base, with 14 bases left between them. CDR3 loop: CASTLVTGSNQPQHF. CDR3 in DNA: TGTGCCAGTACCTTAGTTACGGGGAGCAATCAGCCCCAGCATTTT.

This chain links TRBV7-2 with TRBJ2-1, with 10 positions matching TRBD2. V was pared by 5 bases and J by 8 bases, with 9 bases of the junction left unmatched. CDR3 length: 15 residues. Germline loops: CDR1 SGHTA, CDR2 FQGNSA. This CDR3 reads CASSPIAGGGHEQFF. As DNA, the CDR3 is TGTGCCAGCAGCCCTATAGCGGGGGGCGGCCATGAGCAGTTCTTC.

In its sample, this clone was seen a few times. This sequence joins TRBV10-3 and TRBJ1-3, with unresolved D. Deletions cut 6 bases from V and 4 bases from J, with 4 bases between. Looked up from germline, CDR1 is ENHRY and CDR2 is SYGVKD. This CDR3 region has 11 residues. CDR3 in amino acids: CAIRGGNTIYF. CDR3 nucleotides: TGTGCCATCAGGGGCGGAAACACCATATATTTT.

This rearrangement joins TRBV11-2 to TRBJ2-3, with 9 bases aligning to TRBD1. The trim removed 3 bases at V and 2 bases at J, leaving 9 bases unmatched. Germline lookup yields CDR1 SGHAT and CDR2 FQNNGV. CDR3 length: 17 residues. For the CDR3, the DNA is TGTGCCAGCAGCTTTAGGGGAACAGGGGGCCTCACAGATACGCAGTATTTT. It yields the protein CASSFRGTGGLTDTQYF.

The chain links TRBV18 to TRBJ1-6, with 9 bases that match TRBD1. Germline assignment: CDR1 KGHSH and CDR2 LQKENI. V shed 1 base, J shed 8 bases, and the junction held 6 bases outside the gene matches. The CDR3 has 16 amino acids. This CDR3 is CASSPQSDRGDSPLHF. In nucleotides, the CDR3 is TGTGCCAGCTCACCACAAAGTGACAGGGGGGATTCACCCCTCCACTTT.

The chain uses TRBV7-9 and TRBJ2-7; D unresolved. Germline V gene data show CDR1 as SEHNR and CDR2 as FQNEAQ (reference sequence). Trimming shortened V by 5 bases and J by 3 bases, and 8 bases separated the two germline ends. There are 12 residues in the CDR3. CDR3 DNA: TGTGCCAGCAGCCTGTCAGACTACGAGCAGTACTTC. It is translated as CASSLSDYEQYF.

This sequence joins TRBV6-1 and TRBJ1-1, with D hard to call. The germline gives CDR1 MNHNS, CDR2 SASEGT. Trimming removed 0 bases at V and 4 bases at J, with 9 bases between. This CDR3 contains 14 residues. The DNA of the CDR3 is TGTGCCAGCAGTGAAGCGCTTGGTGCCACTGAAGCTTTCTTT. This codes for CASSEALGATEAFF.

The genes are TRBV27 and TRBJ2-1, with unresolved D. The V gene's germline CDR1 is MNHEY and CDR2 SMNVEV (reference sequence). V was pared by 7 bases and J by 4 bases, with 23 bases between. The CDR3 has 17 amino acids. CDR3 protein: CASKKDRPDVLYNEQFF. CDR3 nucleotide sequence: TGTGCCAGCAAAAAAGACCGCCCGGATGTCTTATACAATGAGCAGTTCTTC.

The V and J genes are TRBV7-2 and TRBJ1-5, with no clear D. Germline CDR1 is SGHTA and CDR2 is FQGNSA. V dropped 1 base and J dropped 3 bases, with 7 bases sitting between them. The CDR3 is 14 amino acids. CDR3 in amino acids: CASSLEASNQPQHF. The CDR3 nucleotides read TGTGCCAGCAGCTTAGAGGCATCCAATCAGCCCCAGCATTTT.

This rearrangement joins TRBV6-6 to TRBJ1-5; unclear D gene. The CDR3 contains 15 residues. Between the trimmed V and J ends, which lost 0 bases and 4 bases, there was a span of 10 bases. Germline values: CDR1 MNHNY, CDR2 SVGAGI (reference sequence). The CDR3 spells CASSYSTAQNQPQHF. DNA for the CDR3: TGTGCCAGCAGTTACTCGACGGCCCAGAATCAGCCCCAGCATTTT.

This clone was counted a few times. This chain connects TRBV28 to TRBJ1-2, with TRBD1 identical over 7 bases. V was pared by 2 bases and J by 4 bases, with 10 bases of the junction left unmatched. Germline CDR1 is MDHEN and CDR2 is SYDVKM. The CDR3 has 16 amino acids. The chain's CDR3 is CASSLRVQGSIYGYTF. The DNA for the CDR3 is TGTGCCAGCAGTTTAAGAGTACAGGGGTCCATCTATGGCTACACCTTC.

The gene calls are TRBV27 and TRBJ1-2; the match to TRBD1 covers 9 bases. The germline V gene has CDR1 MNHEY and CDR2 SMNVEV (reference sequence). The CDR3 contains 14 residues. Trimming took 4 bases from V and 5 from J; bases not matched to a gene: 5. The DNA of the CDR3 is TGTGCCAGCAGTTCACAGGGGGCCACTTATGGCTACACCTTC. It codes for CASSSQGATYGYTF.

This clone came up once. The gene calls are TRBV5-1 and TRBJ1-5, with 8 bases identical to TRBD1. J lost 6 bases, V lost 0 bases, and 2 bases had no gene match. This CDR3 has 14 residues. The germline CDR1 and CDR2 sequences are SGHRS and YFSETQ. The DNA of the CDR3 is TGCGCCAGCAGCTTGGAGGGACAGGCTCAGCCCCAGCATTTT. Translating it yields CASSLEGQAQPQHF.

The chain uses TRBV13 and TRBJ2-5; D unclear. Germline CDR1 PRHDT, CDR2 FYEKMQ (reference sequence). V lost 5 bases, J lost 2 bases, and 12 bases lay in between. The CDR3 has 14 residues. The CDR3 is CASSRVGLQETQYF. For the CDR3, the DNA is TGTGCCAGCAGCAGGGTGGGGTTACAAGAGACCCAGTACTTC.

This sequence joins TRBV18 and TRBJ1-1; maybe TRBD1 (6 bases). Germline V gene lookup returns CDR1 KGHSH and CDR2 LQKENI. The CDR3 runs to 21 residues. Between the trimmed V and J ends, which lost 4 bases and 1 base, there was a span of 31 bases. The CDR3 bases are TGTGCCAGCTCACTCAGGGGTGGGGCCGGCCTGATTGCCGCATCGAACACTGAAGCTTTCTTT. It specifies CASSLRGGAGLIAASNTEAFF.